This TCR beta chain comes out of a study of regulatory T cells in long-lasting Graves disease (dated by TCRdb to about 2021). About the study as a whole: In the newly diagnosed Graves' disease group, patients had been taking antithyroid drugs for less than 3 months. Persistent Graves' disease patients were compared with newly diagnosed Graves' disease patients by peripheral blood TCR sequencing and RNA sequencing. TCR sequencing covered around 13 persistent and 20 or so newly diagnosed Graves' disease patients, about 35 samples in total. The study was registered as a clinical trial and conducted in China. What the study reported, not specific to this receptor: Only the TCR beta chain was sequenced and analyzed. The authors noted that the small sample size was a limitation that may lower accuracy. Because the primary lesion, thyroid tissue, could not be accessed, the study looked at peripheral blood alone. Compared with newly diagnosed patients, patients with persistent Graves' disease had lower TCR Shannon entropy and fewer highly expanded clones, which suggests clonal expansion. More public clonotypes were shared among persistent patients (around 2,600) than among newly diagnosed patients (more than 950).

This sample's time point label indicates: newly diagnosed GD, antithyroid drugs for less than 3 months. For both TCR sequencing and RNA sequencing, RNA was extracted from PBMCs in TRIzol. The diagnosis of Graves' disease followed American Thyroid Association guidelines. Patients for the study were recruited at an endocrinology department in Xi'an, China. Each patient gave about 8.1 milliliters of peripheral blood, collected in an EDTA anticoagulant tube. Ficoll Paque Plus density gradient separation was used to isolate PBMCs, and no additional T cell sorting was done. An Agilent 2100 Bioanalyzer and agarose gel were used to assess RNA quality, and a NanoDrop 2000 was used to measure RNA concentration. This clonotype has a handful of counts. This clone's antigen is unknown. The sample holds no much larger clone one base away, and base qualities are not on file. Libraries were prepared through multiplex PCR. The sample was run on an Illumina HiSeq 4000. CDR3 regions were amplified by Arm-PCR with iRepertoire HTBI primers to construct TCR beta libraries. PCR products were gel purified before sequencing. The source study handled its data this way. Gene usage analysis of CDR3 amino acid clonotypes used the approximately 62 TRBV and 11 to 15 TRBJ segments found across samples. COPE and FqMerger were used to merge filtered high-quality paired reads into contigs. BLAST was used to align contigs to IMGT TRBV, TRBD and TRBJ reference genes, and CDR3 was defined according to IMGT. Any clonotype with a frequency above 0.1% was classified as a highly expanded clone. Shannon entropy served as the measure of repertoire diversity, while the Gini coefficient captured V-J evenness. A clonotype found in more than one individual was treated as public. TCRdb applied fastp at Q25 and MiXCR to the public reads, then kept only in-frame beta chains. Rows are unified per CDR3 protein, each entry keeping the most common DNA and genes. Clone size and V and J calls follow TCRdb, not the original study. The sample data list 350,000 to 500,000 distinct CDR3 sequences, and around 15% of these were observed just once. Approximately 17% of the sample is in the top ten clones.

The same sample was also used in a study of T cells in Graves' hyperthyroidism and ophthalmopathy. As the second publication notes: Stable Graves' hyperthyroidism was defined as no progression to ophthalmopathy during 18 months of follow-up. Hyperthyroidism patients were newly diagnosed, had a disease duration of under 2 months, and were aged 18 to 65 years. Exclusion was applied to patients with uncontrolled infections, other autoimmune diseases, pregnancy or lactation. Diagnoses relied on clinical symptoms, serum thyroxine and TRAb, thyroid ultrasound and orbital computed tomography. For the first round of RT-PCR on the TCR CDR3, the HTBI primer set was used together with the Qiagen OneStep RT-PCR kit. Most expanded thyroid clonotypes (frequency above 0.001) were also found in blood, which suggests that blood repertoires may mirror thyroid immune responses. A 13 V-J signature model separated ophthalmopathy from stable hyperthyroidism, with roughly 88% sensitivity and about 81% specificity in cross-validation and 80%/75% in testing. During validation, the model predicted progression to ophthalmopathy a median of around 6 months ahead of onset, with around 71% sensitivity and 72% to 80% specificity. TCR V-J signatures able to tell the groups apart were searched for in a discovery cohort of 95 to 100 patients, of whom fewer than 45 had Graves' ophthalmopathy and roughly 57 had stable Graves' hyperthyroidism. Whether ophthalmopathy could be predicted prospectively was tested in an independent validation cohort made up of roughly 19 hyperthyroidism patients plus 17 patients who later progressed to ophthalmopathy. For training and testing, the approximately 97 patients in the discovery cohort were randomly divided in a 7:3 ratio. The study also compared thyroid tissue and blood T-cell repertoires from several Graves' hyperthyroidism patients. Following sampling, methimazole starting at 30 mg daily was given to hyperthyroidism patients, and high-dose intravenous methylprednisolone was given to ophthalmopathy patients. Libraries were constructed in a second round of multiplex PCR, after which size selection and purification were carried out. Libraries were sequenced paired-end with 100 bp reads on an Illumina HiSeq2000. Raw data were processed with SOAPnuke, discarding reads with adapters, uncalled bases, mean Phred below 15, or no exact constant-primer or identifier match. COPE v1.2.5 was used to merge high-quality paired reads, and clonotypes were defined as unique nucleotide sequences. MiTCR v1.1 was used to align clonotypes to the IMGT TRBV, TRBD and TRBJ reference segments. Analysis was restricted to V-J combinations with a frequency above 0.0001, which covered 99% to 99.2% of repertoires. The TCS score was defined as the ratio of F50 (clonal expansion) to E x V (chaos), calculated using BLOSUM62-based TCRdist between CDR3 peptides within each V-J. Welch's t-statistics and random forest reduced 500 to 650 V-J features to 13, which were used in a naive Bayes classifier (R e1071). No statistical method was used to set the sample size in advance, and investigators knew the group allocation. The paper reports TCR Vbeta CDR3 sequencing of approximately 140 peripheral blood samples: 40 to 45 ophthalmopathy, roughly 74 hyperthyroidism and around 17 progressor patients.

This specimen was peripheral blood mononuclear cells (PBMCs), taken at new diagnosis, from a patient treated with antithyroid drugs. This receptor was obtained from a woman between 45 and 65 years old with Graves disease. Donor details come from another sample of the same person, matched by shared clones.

At the DNA level, the sequence is TGTGCCAGCAGTTTCTGGACAGGGGGCACCGGGGAGCTGTTTTTT. This sequence encodes CASSFWTGGTGELFF. This chain joins TRBV28 to TRBJ2-2; 10 central nucleotides agree with TRBD1. According to the germline V gene, CDR1 reads MDHEN and CDR2 reads SYDVKM. The CDR3 has 15 amino acids, counting the end cysteine and phenylalanine. Of all the DNA, just the CDR3 is kept, 45 bases in frame from base 1. Here V drops 3 bases and J drops 4 bases, and the junction holds 2 bases not matched to any gene.